This TCR beta chain was profiled in a study of early T cells in non-severe SARS-CoV-2 infection. About the study: Sequencing of bulk RNA from unsorted whole blood was done, without chain pairing. Regarding the study as a whole: VDJdb matches were skewed toward anti-spike CD8 T cell responses.

CDR3 size: 15 residues. Trimming removed 5 bases from V and 0 bases from J, with 14 bases in between. CDR1 and CDR2 from the germline V gene are SGHVS and FQNEAQ. Individual cDNA molecules carried attached unique molecular identifiers. TCRdb ran MiXCR on the 5' RACE reads and lists one entry per CDR3 protein. The sample gives around 57,000 distinct CDR3 sequences, 5.9% of which show up once; 3.4% is in the top ten. This clonotype was detected a few times. The target antigen is unknown. The sequences come from whole blood, collected at baseline. The clonotype originates from an adult who was a healthcare worker with PCR-confirmed SARS-CoV-2 infection or an uninfected control (not recorded which). The chain joins TRBV7-8 to TRBJ2-7; tentatively, D is TRBD2 (6 bases). The CDR3 region is CASSDWDSLSYEQYF. The CDR3 DNA sequence: TGTGCCAGCAGCGACTGGGACTCACTCTCCTACGAGCAGTACTTC. Combining the CDR3 with reference TRBV7-8 and TRBJ2-7 gives the whole variable domain GAGVSQSPRYKVAKRGQDVALRCDPISGHVSLFWYQQALGQGPEFLTYFQNEAQLDKSGLPSDRFFAERPEGSVSTLKIQRTQQEDSAVYLCASSDWDSLSYEQYFGPGTRLTVT.